The sample holds many counts of the clone carrying this TCR beta chain. The antigen remains unidentified. Making the TCR beta libraries involved quantitative 5'-RACE with molecular barcodes. Each CDR3 protein is one row after TCRdb ran MiXCR on the 5' RACE reads. This sample has some 23,000 distinct CDR3 sequences, with 2% to 3% found just once. This specimen belongs to a study of CD8 T cells in ankylosing spondylitis. Study findings and constraints: CD8+ cells made up the disease-linked clones, which were relatively rare in peripheral blood. Reportedly, matched ankylosing spondylitis synovial fluid was significantly enriched for disease-linked clones. Before this, some motif variants had been reported in reactive arthritis synovial fluid and blood.

CDR1 is SGDLS, CDR2 YYNGEE, per germline. The J segment lost 4 bases and the V segment lost 4 bases, leaving 3 bases of the junction unmatched. This CDR3 has 15 residues. The sequence was obtained from a female donor with ankylosing spondylitis or in good health (not recorded which). The V and J genes are TRBV9 and TRBJ2-1; 12 bases agree with TRBD2. The source material was blood, either unsorted or a sorted T cell fraction (not recorded which). This chain's CDR3 is CASSFGLAGYNEQFF. In DNA, the CDR3 is TGTGCCAGCAGCTTCGGACTAGCGGGGTACAATGAGCAGTTCTTC.